A selection of T cell receptor beta chains follows, all from one sample in a study of shared clonotypes between healthy human individuals. The repertoire was sequenced with immunoSEQ multiplex PCR; TCRdb's copy has only in-frame clones and lacks some. The top ten clones hold over 1.5% of a sample with about 2.1 million clones, over 85% of them seen once. The sequenced sample was naive CD8+ T cells from PBMCs. All receptors come from a man between 18 and 35 years old in good health. Some clones in this sample may be carry-over from other donors' samples. Each CDR3 is given with its conserved first and last residue. D genes are given only for firm matches. Size values are once, few and many counts, or a class for expanded clones, and some rows have none.

>TRBJ2-2|.|TRBD2|TRBV9
CASSSTSGSNYVGELFF
TGTGCCAGCAGCTCTACTAGCGGGAGTAACTATGTCGGGGAGCTGTTTTTT
>TRBJ1-5|.|TRBD1|TRBV7-9
CASTLGGLGLPQHF
TGTGCCAGCACCTTAGGGGGCTTAGGGTTGCCCCAGCATTTT
>TRBJ1-2|.|TRBD1|TRBV7-9
CASSLGDRGILYGYTF
TGTGCCAGCAGCTTAGGAGACAGGGGCATTCTCTATGGCTACACCTTC
>TRBJ1-3|.|TRBD1|TRBV19
CASSTTGDSGNTIYF
TGTGCCAGTAGTACGACAGGGGACTCTGGAAACACCATATATTTT
>TRBJ1-5|.|.|TRBV7-8
CASSQTWGPNQPQHF
TGTGCCAGCAGCCAAACCTGGGGACCCAATCAGCCCCAGCATTTT
>TRBJ2-1|.|TRBD2|TRBV10-2
CASTASGRASDEQFF
TGCGCCAGCACTGCTAGCGGGAGGGCCAGTGATGAGCAGTTCTTC
>TRBJ1-2|.|.|TRBV7-3
CASSLIVLGYTF
TGTGCCAGCAGCTTAATAGTCCTTGGCTACACCTTC
>TRBJ1-5|.|.|TRBV5-8
CASSLGEFSNQPQHF
TGTGCCAGCAGCTTGGGGGAGTTTAGCAATCAGCCCCAGCATTTT
>TRBJ2-7|.|.|TRBV27
CASSLSSDSLYEQYF
TGTGCCAGCAGTTTATCCTCGGACAGTCTCTACGAGCAGTACTTC
>TRBJ2-7|.|.|TRBV25-1
CASSEAGFSYEQYF
TGTGCCAGCAGTGAAGCCGGCTTCTCCTACGAGCAGTACTTC
>TRBJ2-7|.|.|TRBV27
CASSSPGPPSYEQYF
TGTGCCAGCAGTTCCCCCGGGCCTCCCTCCTACGAGCAGTACTTC
>TRBJ2-7|.|.|TRBV6-1
CASSEAGPYEQYF
TGTGCCAGCAGTGAAGCAGGACCCTACGAGCAGTACTTC
>TRBJ1-1|.|.|TRBV13
CASSLLQYYREGMNTEAFF
TGTGCCAGCAGCTTGCTTCAATACTACAGGGAAGGAATGAACACTGAAGCTTTCTTT
>TRBJ2-3|.|TRBD2|TRBV10-2
CASRKGTSGRASTDTQYF
TGCGCCAGCAGGAAGGGGACTAGCGGGAGGGCTAGCACAGATACGCAGTATTTT
>TRBJ1-6|.|.|TRBV30
CAWTPRGNSPLHF
TGTGCCTGGACGCCCAGGGGCAATTCACCCCTCCACTTT
>TRBJ1-1|.|.|TRBV4-1
CASSQMNTEAFF
TGCGCCAGCAGCCAAATGAACACTGAAGCTTTCTTT
>TRBJ2-3|.|.|TRBV28
CAISSGTRDTQYF
TGTGCCATATCGTCCGGAACGAGGGATACGCAGTATTTT
>TRBJ1-1|.|.|TRBV28
CASSVYRERNTEAFF
TGTGCCAGCAGTGTATACAGAGAACGGAACACTGAAGCTTTCTTT
>TRBJ2-7|.|.|TRBV5-1
CASSFGSSYEQYF
TGCGCCAGCAGCTTCGGGAGCTCCTACGAGCAGTACTTC
>TRBJ1-1|.|.|TRBV28
CASSFVGEGVNTEAFF
TGTGCCAGCAGTTTCGTTGGGGAGGGGGTGAACACTGAAGCTTTCTTT
>TRBJ2-7|.|.|TRBV5-8
CASSLVYEQYF
TGTGCCAGCAGCTTGGTGTACGAGCAGTACTTC
>TRBJ2-1|.|TRBD2|TRBV28
CASAPGMRVGTSEARTRNEQFF
TGTGCCAGCGCTCCTGGCATGAGGGTCGGGACTAGCGAAGCACGAACTAGGAATGAGCAGTTCTTC
>TRBJ2-1|.|TRBD2|TRBV29-1
CSVVTLAGASYNEQFF
TGCAGCGTTGTAACCCTAGCGGGCGCCTCCTACAATGAGCAGTTCTTC
>TRBJ2-1|.|.|TRBV7-9
CASSNNLRASDYNEQFF
TGTGCCAGCAGCAACAATCTCAGGGCTAGCGACTACAATGAGCAGTTCTTC
>TRBJ2-5|.|TRBD1|TRBV28
CASSPDREIRETQYF
TGTGCCAGCAGCCCCGACAGGGAGATACGGGAGACCCAGTACTTC
>TRBJ2-3|.|.|TRBV9
CASSVGLGQGGDTQYF
TGTGCCAGCAGCGTAGGACTAGGACAAGGCGGCGATACGCAGTATTTT
>TRBJ1-2|.|.|TRBV7-9
CASSLVLAGGADYGYTF
TGTGCCAGCAGCTTAGTGCTGGCGGGAGGGGCAGACTATGGCTACACCTTC
>TRBJ2-6|few|.|TRBV7-9
CASSLARGANVLTF
TGTGCCAGCAGCTTGGCCAGGGGGGCCAACGTCCTGACTTTC
>TRBJ2-1|.|TRBD2|TRBV2
CASSEGGRPGDEQFF
TGTGCCAGCAGTGAAGGCGGGAGGCCGGGGGATGAGCAGTTCTTC
>TRBJ2-7|.|TRBD2|TRBV25-1
CASSGSGTSGRGAYEQYF
TGTGCCAGCAGTGGCTCCGGGACTAGCGGGAGAGGCGCCTACGAGCAGTACTTC
>TRBJ1-2|.|TRBD1|TRBV29-1
CSAVQGGYGYTF
TGCAGCGCAGTACAGGGGGGGTATGGCTACACCTTC
>TRBJ1-2|.|.|TRBV27
CASSLSAGALYGYTF
TGTGCCAGCAGTTTAAGCGCGGGAGCGCTCTATGGCTACACCTTC
>TRBJ2-1|once|TRBD2|TRBV19
CASSLTPLAGGPGEQFF
TGTGCCAGTAGTCTCACCCCTTTAGCGGGAGGGCCGGGTGAGCAGTTCTTC
>TRBJ2-1|once|TRBD2|TRBV19
CATTPSGSSYNEQFF
TGTGCCACCACCCCTAGCGGGAGCTCCTACAATGAGCAGTTCTTC
>TRBJ1-3|.|TRBD1|TRBV27
CASSLSGTGGNTIYF
TGTGCCAGCAGCCTGTCCGGGACAGGGGGAAACACCATATATTTT
>TRBJ1-1|.|.|TRBV11-2
CASSKDNTEAFF
TGTGCCAGCAGCAAAGACAACACTGAAGCTTTCTTT
>TRBJ1-5|.|TRBD1|TRBV27
CASSPNRGANQPQHF
TGTGCCAGCAGTCCAAACAGGGGGGCCAATCAGCCCCAGCATTTT
>TRBJ2-7|.|.|TRBV5-1
CASSLASNLPYEQYF
TGCGCCAGCAGCTTGGCATCGAATCTACCTTACGAGCAGTACTTC
>TRBJ1-3|.|TRBD1|TRBV28
CASSISTGNGNTIYF
TGTGCCAGCAGCATTTCGACAGGGAATGGAAACACCATATATTTT
>TRBJ2-7|.|.|TRBV27
CASSLVSNYEQYF
TGTGCCAGCAGTCTTGTCTCCAACTACGAGCAGTACTTC
>TRBJ2-2|.|.|TRBV18
CASSPPTPNTGELFF
TGTGCCAGCTCACCACCGACACCGAACACCGGGGAGCTGTTTTTT
>TRBJ2-7|.|.|TRBV28
CASSLVGSSYEQYF
TGTGCCAGCAGTTTAGTCGGGAGCTCCTACGAGCAGTACTTC
>TRBJ2-1|.|TRBD1|TRBV2
CASRPGQGLKNEQFF
TGTGCCAGCAGACCGGGACAGGGGCTAAAGAATGAGCAGTTCTTC
>TRBJ2-3|.|.|TRBV2
CASRGTGSTDTQYF
TGTGCCAGCAGGGGGACTGGTAGCACAGATACGCAGTATTTT
>TRBJ2-7|.|TRBD2|TRBV7-9
CASSRGGGPEQYF
TGTGCCAGCAGCCGCGGGGGAGGGCCCGAGCAGTACTTC
>TRBJ2-1|.|TRBD1|TRBV11-2
CASSLDVGTGGLYNEQFF
TGTGCCAGCAGCTTAGATGTGGGGACAGGGGGCTTATACAATGAGCAGTTCTTC
>TRBJ2-1|.|.|TRBV12-2
CASRLMDSGDEQFF
TGTGCAAGTCGCTTGATGGACTCGGGGGATGAGCAGTTCTTC
>TRBJ2-3|.|.|TRBV6-6
CASSYYLETDTQYF
TGTGCCAGCAGTTACTACTTGGAGACAGATACGCAGTATTTT
>TRBJ2-1|.|.|TRBV4-1
CASSPLWTQNNEQFF
TGCGCCAGCAGCCCCTTATGGACCCAAAACAATGAGCAGTTCTTC
>TRBJ2-1|.|TRBD2|TRBV5-6
CASSGTSGRGNEQFF
TGTGCCAGCAGCGGGACTAGCGGGAGGGGGAATGAGCAGTTCTTC
>TRBJ1-1|few|TRBD1|TRBV14
CASSHRGMNTEAFF
TGTGCCAGCAGCCACAGGGGGATGAACACTGAAGCTTTCTTT
>TRBJ2-5|once|.|TRBV14
CASSQFSGPRGETQYF
TGTGCCAGCAGCCAGTTTAGCGGACCCCGGGGGGAGACCCAGTACTTC
>TRBJ2-7|once|TRBD2|TRBV15
CATSRRTSENYEQYF
TGTGCCACCAGCAGGCGGACTAGCGAGAACTACGAGCAGTACTTC
>TRBJ2-1|.|.|TRBV6-5
CASRQSNEQFF
TGTGCCAGCAGACAATCCAATGAGCAGTTCTTC